The sequence of this T cell receptor (beta chain) was determined in a study of CD8 T cells in Susac syndrome. About the study: The sequenced Susac syndrome patients included more than five who had clinically active disease and eight or nine who were in remission.

The CDR3 loop spans 15 amino acids. The junction had 13 bases not matched to a gene; V was cut back by 2 bases and J by 9 bases. Germline CDR1 reads KGHSH; CDR2 reads LQKENI. The RNA, about 0.5 to 1 ug, was put through reverse transcription using random hexamers. From the immunoSEQ multiplex PCR reads, TCRdb called clonotypes with MiXCR, one entry per CDR3 protein. The sample carries under 300,000 distinct CDR3 sequences, less than 96% recorded once. Material: CD4+ T cells from PBMCs. This chain uses TRBV18 with TRBJ2-7; 7 bases fit TRBD1. This receptor was identified in a human donor with Susac syndrome. Here the CDR3 DNA reads TGTGCCAGCTCACCATCCGGACAGGCCCTAACGGGGCAGTACTTC. Amino acid sequence: CASSPSGQALTGQYF. Together with reference TRBV18 and TRBJ2-7, the CDR3 gives the full variable domain: NAGVMQNPRHLVRRRGQEARLRCSPMKGHSHVYWYRQLPEEGLKFMVYLQKENIIDESGMPKERFSAEFPKEGPSILRIQQVVRGDSAAYFCASSPSGQALTGQYFGPGTRLTVT.